Below are 16 T cell receptor beta chains sequenced from a single sample in a study of shared clonotypes between healthy human individuals. This table comes from immunoSEQ multiplex PCR, and its TCRdb copy is limited to in-frame clones, with some not included. The repertoire holds around 2.5 million clones, with 90% to 95% as singletons. Sequencing input: naive CD4+ T cells from PBMCs. Subset given: CD45RA+ positively selected. The receptors here all came from a man aged 18-30 years in good health. Some clones in this sample may be carry-over from other donors' samples.

Only one count was recorded for this clone. This chain links TRBV29-1 with TRBJ2-2; D is perhaps TRBD1 or TRBD2 (6 bases each). V was pared by 1 base and J by 5 bases, with 26 bases between. There are 19 residues in the CDR3. Germline lookup yields CDR1 SQVTM and CDR2 ANQGSEA. CDR3 region: CSVEGKGTGGRRETGELFF. The CDR3 DNA reads TGCAGCGTTGAAGGTAAGGGTACTGGGGGGCGGAGGGAAACCGGGGAGCTGTTTTTT.

This clone has just one count. CDR3: CASSLGGAGSYEQYF. Written as DNA, the CDR3 is TGTGCCAGCAGCTTAGGGGGCGCAGGGTCCTACGAGCAGTACTTC. This chain joins TRBV7-9 and TRBJ2-7, with a possible D match to TRBD1 (5 bases). Trimming pared 1 base from V and 1 base from J, leaving 11 bases between. The CDR3 is 15 residues long. Per the germline V gene, CDR1 is SEHNR and CDR2 is FQNEAQ (reference sequence).

Concerning this clone itself: The junction departs from germline at one end; a sequencing error may be responsible. V usage is TRBV6-9 and J usage is TRBJ1-2, with unresolved D. There are 11 residues in the CDR3. Germline V gene lookup returns CDR1 MNHGY and CDR2 SVAAGI. CDR3 loop: CASSYSARADF. Here the CDR3 DNA reads TGTGCCAGCAGTTATTCTGCCCGAGCCGACTTC.

V and J are TRBV5-1 and TRBJ2-3; 9 bases map to TRBD2. V gave up 4 bases and J gave up 2 bases; unmatched junction bases: 8. The length of the CDR3 is 16 residues. Germline loops: CDR1 SGHRS, CDR2 YFSETQ. The CDR3 DNA reads as TGCGCCAGCAGCCTGCGACTAGCGGAGCTCACAGATACGCAGTATTTT. The encoded protein is CASSLRLAELTDTQYF.

CDR3 loop: CAISDGRGSYEQYF. The DNA for the CDR3 is TGTGCCATCAGTGATGGCAGGGGGTCCTACGAGCAGTACTTC. This chain uses TRBV10-3 with TRBJ2-7; the match to TRBD1 covers 7 bases. This CDR3 has 14 residues. Unmatched junction bases numbered 3, after V lost 3 bases and J lost 1 base. Germline assignment: CDR1 ENHRY and CDR2 SYGVKD.

The V and J genes are TRBV9 and TRBJ1-2; TRBD1 is a possible D gene (5 bases). V was clipped by 3 bases and J by 8 bases, with 14 bases between them. The CDR3 length is 13 residues. Germline-derived CDR1 and CDR2 are SGDLS and YYNGEE. The CDR3 is CASSAPRGAGYTF. The DNA of the CDR3 is TGTGCCAGCAGCGCCCCCAGAGGGGCCGGCTACACCTTC.

The V and J genes are TRBV28 and TRBJ1-1, with 7 bases matching TRBD1. CDR3 length: 15 amino acids. With V trimmed by 6 bases and J by 2 bases, 9 bases remained unmatched. Germline V gene lookup returns CDR1 MDHEN and CDR2 SYDVKM. The CDR3, as DNA: TGTGCCAGCAGAATTCCGGGACAGCCTAACACTGAAGCTTTCTTT. Protein: CASRIPGQPNTEAFF.

The rearrangement uses TRBV19 and TRBJ1-1; TRBD1 matches 9 bases. J was trimmed by 4 bases and V by 5 bases; bases with no gene match: 11. Germline CDR1 reads LNHDA; CDR2 reads SQIVND (reference sequence). This CDR3 spans 16 amino acids. In DNA, the CDR3 is TGTGCCAGTAGTCACAGACCTGACAGGGGGATCACTGAAGCTTTCTTT. It is translated as CASSHRPDRGITEAFF.

V is TRBV6-1 and J is TRBJ2-2; TRBD2 matches 11 bases. CDR3 length: 15 amino acids. After removal of 6 bases from V and 2 bases from J, the junction contained 2 bases not matched to a gene. The V gene's germline CDR1 is MNHNS and CDR2 SASEGT. CDR3 nucleotide sequence: TGTGCCAGCAGGGGGACTAGCGGCAACACCGGGGAGCTGTTTTTT. Translated: CASRGTSGNTGELFF.

This clone was counted a single time. The gene calls are TRBV29-1 and TRBJ2-2; D not certain. Germline-derived CDR1 and CDR2 are SQVTM and ANQGSEA. The CDR3 consists of 13 residues. V shed 6 bases and J shed 3 bases, with 11 bases lying between them. The DNA for the CDR3 is TGCAGCGTAGACCGAGAAGACACCGGGGAGCTGTTTTTT. This translates into CSVDREDTGELFF.

This clone was seen a single time. This chain links TRBV30 with TRBJ1-5, with D uncertain. Trimming left V 3 bases short and J 7 bases short, with 19 bases between. Germline V lookup: CDR1 GTSNPN, CDR2 SVGIG (reference sequence). The CDR3 has 15 amino acids. The CDR3 DNA is TGTGCCTGGAGCTCAAATTTCGGGCCGGGGCAGCCCCAGCATTTT. This sequence encodes CAWSSNFGPGQPQHF.

This chain joins TRBV9 and TRBJ2-1; TRBD2 matches at 11 bases. The V gene end was trimmed by 2 bases and the J gene end by 4 bases; junction bases not matched to a gene: 11. The CDR3 sequence is 18 residues long. CDR1 and CDR2 (germline): SGDLS, YYNGEE. The CDR3 DNA is TGTGCCAGCAGCGTGACTAGCGGGATGACTGGGGGTTACAATGAGCAGTTCTTC. This codes for CASSVTSGMTGGYNEQFF.

The chain uses TRBV28 and TRBJ2-3; D is perhaps TRBD2 (6 bases). With 6 bases removed from V and 1 base from J, the gap between germline ends came to 14 bases. The CDR3 is made up of 15 amino acids. The germline CDR1 and CDR2 sequences are MDHEN and SYDVKM. CDR3 residues: CASRQRESGTDTQYF. The CDR3 region has the DNA TGTGCCAGCAGGCAACGGGAGAGCGGCACAGATACGCAGTATTTT.

The chain uses TRBV28 and TRBJ1-2; the D gene is possibly TRBD1 (5 bases). From germline, CDR1 is MDHEN and CDR2 SYDVKM. Trimming removed 8 bases from V and 7 bases from J, with 17 bases in between. The CDR3 extends over 13 amino acids. This chain's CDR3 is CASSVTGTGGYTF. The CDR3 region has the DNA TGTGCCAGCTCCGTCACGGGGACGGGTGGCTACACCTTC.

The chain is built from TRBV2 and TRBJ2-3, with D perhaps being TRBD1 or TRBD2 (5 bases each). CDR1 is SNHLY and CDR2 is FYNNEI in the germline V gene. This CDR3 region has 14 residues. V gave up 4 bases and J gave up 3 bases, with 11 bases separating them. The DNA for the CDR3 is TGTGCCAGCAGTGTTTTCAGGGAGACAGATACGCAGTATTTT. It translates to CASSVFRETDTQYF.

The chain employs TRBV9 and TRBJ2-5; the D gene is possibly TRBD2 (5 bases). The V gene lost 4 bases and the J gene lost 2 bases, with 21 bases spanning the gap. Germline V gene lookup returns CDR1 SGDLS and CDR2 YYNGEE. The CDR3 contains 17 residues. The CDR3 loop reads CASSSRGQSQIQETQYF. In DNA form, the CDR3 reads TGTGCCAGCAGCTCTCGCGGGCAGAGTCAGATTCAAGAGACCCAGTACTTC. The entire variable domain, with the rest obtained from reference TRBV9 and TRBJ2-5, is as follows: DSGVTQTPKHLITATGQRVTLRCSPRSGDLSVYWYQQSLDQGLQFLIQYYNGEERAKGNILERFSAQQFPDLHSELNLSSLELGDSALYFCASSSRGQSQIQETQYFGPGTRLLVL.